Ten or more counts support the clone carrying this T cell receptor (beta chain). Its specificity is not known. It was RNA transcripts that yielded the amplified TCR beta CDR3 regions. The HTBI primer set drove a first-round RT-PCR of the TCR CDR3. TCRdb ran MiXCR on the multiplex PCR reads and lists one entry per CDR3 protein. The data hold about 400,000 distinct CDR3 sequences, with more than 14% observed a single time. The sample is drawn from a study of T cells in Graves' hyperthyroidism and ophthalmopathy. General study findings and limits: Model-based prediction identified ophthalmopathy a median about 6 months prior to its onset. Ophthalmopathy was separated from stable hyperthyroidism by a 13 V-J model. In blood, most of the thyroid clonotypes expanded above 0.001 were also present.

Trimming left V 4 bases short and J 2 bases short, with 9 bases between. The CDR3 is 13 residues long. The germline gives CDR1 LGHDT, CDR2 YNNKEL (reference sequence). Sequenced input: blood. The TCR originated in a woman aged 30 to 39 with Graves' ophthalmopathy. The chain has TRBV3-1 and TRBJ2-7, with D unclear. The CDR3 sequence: CASSPAPPYEQYF. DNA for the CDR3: TGTGCCAGCAGCCCCGCGCCTCCCTACGAGCAGTACTTC.